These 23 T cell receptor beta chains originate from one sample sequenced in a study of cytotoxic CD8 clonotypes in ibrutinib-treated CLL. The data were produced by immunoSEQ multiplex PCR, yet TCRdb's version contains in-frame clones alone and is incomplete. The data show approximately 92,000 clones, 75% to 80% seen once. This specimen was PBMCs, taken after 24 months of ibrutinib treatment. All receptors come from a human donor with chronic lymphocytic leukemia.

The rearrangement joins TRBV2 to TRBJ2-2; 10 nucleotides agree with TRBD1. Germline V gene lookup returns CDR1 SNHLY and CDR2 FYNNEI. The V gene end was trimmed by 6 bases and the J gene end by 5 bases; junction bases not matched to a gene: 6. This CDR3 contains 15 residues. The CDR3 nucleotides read TGTGCCAGCAGGGACCCGGGACAGGGGACCGGGGAGCTGTTTTTT. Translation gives CASRDPGQGTGELFF.

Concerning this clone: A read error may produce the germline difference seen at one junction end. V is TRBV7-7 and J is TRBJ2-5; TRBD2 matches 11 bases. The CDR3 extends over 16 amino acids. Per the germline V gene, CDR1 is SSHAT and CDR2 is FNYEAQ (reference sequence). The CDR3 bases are TGTGCTAGCAGCCTCCGGAGTAGCGGGAGGGCTGGGACCCAGTACTTC. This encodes CASSLRSSGRAGTQYF. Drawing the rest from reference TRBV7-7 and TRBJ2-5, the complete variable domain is GAGVSQSPRYKVTKRGQDVTLRCDPISSHATLYWYQQALGQGPEFLTYFNYEAQPDKSGLPSDRFSAERPEGSISTLTIQRTEQRDSAMYRCASSLRSSGRAGTQYFGPGTRLLVL.

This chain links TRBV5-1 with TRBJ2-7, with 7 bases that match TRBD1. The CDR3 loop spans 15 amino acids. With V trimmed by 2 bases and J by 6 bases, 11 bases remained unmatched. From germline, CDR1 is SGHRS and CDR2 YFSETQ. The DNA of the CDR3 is TGCGCCAGCAGCTTAAACTACGGGACAGACGGCGAGCAGTACTTC. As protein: CASSLNYGTDGEQYF.

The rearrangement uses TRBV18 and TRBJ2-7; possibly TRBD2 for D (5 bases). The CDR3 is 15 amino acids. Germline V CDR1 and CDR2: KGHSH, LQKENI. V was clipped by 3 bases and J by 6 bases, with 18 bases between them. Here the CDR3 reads CASSPFPGREGEQYF. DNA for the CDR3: TGTGCCAGCTCACCCTTCCCGGGAAGGGAAGGCGAGCAGTACTTC.

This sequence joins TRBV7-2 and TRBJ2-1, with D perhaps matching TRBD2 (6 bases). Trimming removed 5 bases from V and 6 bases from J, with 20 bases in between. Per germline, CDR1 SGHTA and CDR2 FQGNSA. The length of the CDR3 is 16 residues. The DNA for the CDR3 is TGTGCCAGCAGCCGCTTTCTTCGGGGGAACCCCAATGAGCAGTTCTTC. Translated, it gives CASSRFLRGNPNEQFF.

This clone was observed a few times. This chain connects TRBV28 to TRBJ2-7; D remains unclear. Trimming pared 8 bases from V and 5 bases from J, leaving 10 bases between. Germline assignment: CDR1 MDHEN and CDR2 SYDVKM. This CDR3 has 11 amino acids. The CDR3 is CASLRAHEQYF. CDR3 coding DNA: TGTGCCAGCCTCCGAGCACACGAGCAGTACTTC.

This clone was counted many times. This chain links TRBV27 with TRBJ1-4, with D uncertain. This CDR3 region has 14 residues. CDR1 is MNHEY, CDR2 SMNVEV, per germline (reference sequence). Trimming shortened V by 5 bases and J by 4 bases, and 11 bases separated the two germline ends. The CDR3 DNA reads TGTGCCAGCAGTCTAAGGGTGTATAATGAAAAACTGTTTTTT. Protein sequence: CASSLRVYNEKLFF.

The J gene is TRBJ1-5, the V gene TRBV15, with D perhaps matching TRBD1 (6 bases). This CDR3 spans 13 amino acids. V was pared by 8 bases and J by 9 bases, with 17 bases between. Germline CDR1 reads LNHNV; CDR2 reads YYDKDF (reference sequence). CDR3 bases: TGTGCCACCGAGGGGGGCCACCCGGGGCCCCAGCATTTT. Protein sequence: CATEGGHPGPQHF.

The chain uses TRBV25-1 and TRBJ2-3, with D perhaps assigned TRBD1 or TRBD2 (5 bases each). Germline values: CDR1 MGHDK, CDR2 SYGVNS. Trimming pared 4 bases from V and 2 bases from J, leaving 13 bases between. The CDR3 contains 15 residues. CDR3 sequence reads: CASSGARGNTDTQYF. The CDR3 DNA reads TGTGCCAGCAGTGGGGCACGGGGCAACACAGATACGCAGTATTTT.

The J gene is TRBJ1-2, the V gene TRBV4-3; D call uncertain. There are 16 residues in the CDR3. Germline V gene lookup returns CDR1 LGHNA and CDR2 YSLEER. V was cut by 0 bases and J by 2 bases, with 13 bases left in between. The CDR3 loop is CASSQDRSSSNYGYTF. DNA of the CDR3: TGCGCCAGCAGCCAAGATCGCTCCTCATCGAACTATGGCTACACCTTC.

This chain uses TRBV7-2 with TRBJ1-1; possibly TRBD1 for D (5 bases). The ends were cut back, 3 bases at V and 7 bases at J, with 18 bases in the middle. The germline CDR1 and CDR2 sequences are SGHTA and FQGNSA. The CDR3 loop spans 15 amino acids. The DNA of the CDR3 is TGTGCCAGCAGCTTTTCCTCCAGGGTACCCAATGAAGCTTTCTTT. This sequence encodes CASSFSSRVPNEAFF.

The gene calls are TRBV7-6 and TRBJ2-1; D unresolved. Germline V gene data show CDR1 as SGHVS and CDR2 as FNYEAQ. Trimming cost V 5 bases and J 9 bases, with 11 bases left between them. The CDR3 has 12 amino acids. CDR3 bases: TGTGCCAGCAGCCCCCGAGGCCCTGAGCAGTTCTTC. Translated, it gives CASSPRGPEQFF.

DNA of the CDR3: TGTGCCAGCAGTTCCTGGCTGGCGGGAGGAGGCAATGAGCAGTTCTTC. It encodes CASSSWLAGGGNEQFF. The chain is built from TRBV28 and TRBJ2-1, with 8 nucleotides matching TRBD2. J lost 6 bases, V lost 4 bases, and 11 bases had no gene match. The CDR3 extends over 16 amino acids. Germline assignment: CDR1 MDHEN and CDR2 SYDVKM.

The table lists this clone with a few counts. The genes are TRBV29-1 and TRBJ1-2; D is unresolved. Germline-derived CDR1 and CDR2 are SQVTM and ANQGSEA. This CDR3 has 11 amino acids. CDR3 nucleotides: TGCAGTACTGTCGTTGTGACTGGCTACACCTTC. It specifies CSTVVVTGYTF.

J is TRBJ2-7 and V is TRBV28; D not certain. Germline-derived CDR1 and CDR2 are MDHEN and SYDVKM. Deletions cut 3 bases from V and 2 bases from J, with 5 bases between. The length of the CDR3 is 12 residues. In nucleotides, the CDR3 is TGTGCCAGCAGTTTTAGCCCCTACGAGCAGTACTTC. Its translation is CASSFSPYEQYF.

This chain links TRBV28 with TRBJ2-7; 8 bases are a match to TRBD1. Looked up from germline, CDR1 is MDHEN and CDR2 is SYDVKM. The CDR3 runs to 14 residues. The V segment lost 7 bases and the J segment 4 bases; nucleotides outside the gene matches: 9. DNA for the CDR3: TGTGCCAGCACTCCGACAGGGGCGGGATACGAGCAGTACTTC. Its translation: CASTPTGAGYEQYF.

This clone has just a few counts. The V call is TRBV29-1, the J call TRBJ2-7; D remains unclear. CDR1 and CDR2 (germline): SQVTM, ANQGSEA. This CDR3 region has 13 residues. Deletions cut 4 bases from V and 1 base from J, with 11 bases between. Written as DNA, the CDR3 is TGCAGCGTTGGTTCAGAGGCTTCCTACGAGCAGTACTTC. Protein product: CSVGSEASYEQYF.

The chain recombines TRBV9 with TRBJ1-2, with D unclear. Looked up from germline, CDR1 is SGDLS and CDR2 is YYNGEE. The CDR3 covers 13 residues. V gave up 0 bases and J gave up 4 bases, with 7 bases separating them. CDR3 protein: CASSVEAGYGYTF. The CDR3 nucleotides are TGTGCCAGCAGCGTAGAGGCTGGCTATGGCTACACCTTC.

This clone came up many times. DNA of the CDR3: TGTGCCAGCAGCTTGGTAGGAGGGCGGGCCCCGCGCGATGAAAAACTGTTTTTT. It encodes CASSLVGGRAPRDEKLFF. The rearrangement joins TRBV7-9 to TRBJ1-4; D gene unclear. The ends were cut back, 3 bases at V and 6 bases at J, with 23 bases in the middle. Germline CDR1 is SEHNR and CDR2 is FQNEAQ (reference sequence). The CDR3 sequence is 18 residues long. The full variable domain, in which reference TRBV7-9 and TRBJ1-4 provide the parts outside the CDR3, is DTGVSQNPRHKITKRGQNVTFRCDPISEHNRLYWYRQTLGQGPEFLTYFQNEAQLEKSRLLSDRFSAERPKGSFSTLEIQRTEQGDSAMYLCASSLVGGRAPRDEKLFFGSGTQLSVL.

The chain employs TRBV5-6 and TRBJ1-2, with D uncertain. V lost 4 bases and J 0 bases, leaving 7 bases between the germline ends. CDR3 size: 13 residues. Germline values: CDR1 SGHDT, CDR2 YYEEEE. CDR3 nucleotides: TGTGCCAGCAGCAACGTTCCTAACTATGGCTACACCTTC. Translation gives CASSNVPNYGYTF.

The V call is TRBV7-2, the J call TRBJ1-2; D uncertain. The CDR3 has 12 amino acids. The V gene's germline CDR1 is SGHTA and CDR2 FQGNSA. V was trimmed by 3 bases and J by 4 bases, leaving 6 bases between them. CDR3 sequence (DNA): TGTGCCAGCAGCTTGATGGTCTATGGCTACACCTTC. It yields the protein CASSLMVYGYTF. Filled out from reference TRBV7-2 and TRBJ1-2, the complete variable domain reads GAGVSQSPSNKVTEKGKDVELRCDPISGHTALYWYRQSLGQGLEFLIYFQGNSAPDKSGLPSDRFSAERTGGSVSTLTIQRTQQEDSAVYLCASSLMVYGYTFGSGTRLTVV.

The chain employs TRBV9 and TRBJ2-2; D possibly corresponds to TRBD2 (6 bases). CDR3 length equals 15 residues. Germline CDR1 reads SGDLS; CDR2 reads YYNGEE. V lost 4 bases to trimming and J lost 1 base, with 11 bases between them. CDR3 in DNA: TGTGCCAGCAGCTCGGGACTTATGAACACCGGGGAGCTGTTTTTT. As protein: CASSSGLMNTGELFF.

CDR3 region: CASSPKTTSGSDTDTQYF. The CDR3 DNA reads as TGTGCCAGCAGCCCGAAGACGACTAGCGGGAGTGACACAGATACGCAGTATTTT. The chain is built from TRBV4-2 and TRBJ2-3; 12 bases fit TRBD2. Germline loops: CDR1 LGHNA, CDR2 YNFKEQ. After removal of 4 bases from V and 2 bases from J, the junction contained 10 bases not matched to a gene. The CDR3 totals 18 residues.